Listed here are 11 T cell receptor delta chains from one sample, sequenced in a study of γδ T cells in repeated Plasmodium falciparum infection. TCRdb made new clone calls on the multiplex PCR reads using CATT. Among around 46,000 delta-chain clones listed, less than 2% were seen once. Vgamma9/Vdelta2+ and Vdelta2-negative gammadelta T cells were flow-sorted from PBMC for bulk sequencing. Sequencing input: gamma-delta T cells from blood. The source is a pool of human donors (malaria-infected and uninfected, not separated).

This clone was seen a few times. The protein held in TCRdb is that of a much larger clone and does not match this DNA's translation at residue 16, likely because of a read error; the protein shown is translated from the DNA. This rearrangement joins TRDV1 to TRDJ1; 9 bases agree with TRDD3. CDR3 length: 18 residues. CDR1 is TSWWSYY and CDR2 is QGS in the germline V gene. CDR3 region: CALGLRRGGYLYTDKHIF. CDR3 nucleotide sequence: TGTGCTCTTGGGCTCAGGAGAGGGGGATACTTGTACACCGATAAACACATCTTT.

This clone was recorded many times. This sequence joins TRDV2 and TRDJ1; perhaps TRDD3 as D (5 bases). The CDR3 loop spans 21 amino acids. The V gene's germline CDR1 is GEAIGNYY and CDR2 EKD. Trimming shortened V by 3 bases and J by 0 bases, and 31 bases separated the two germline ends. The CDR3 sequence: CACDPIPQFNPGVSYTDKLIF. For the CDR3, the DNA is TGTGCCTGTGACCCCATCCCACAATTCAACCCGGGGGTTTCGTACACCGATAAACTCATCTTT.

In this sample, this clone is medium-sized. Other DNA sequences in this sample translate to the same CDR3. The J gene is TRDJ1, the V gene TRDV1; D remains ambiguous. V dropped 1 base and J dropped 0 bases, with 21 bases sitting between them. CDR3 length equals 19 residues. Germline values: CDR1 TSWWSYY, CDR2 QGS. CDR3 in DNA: TGTGCTCTTGGGGAACCGTCCCGCCCGTATTCATGGTACACCGATAAACTCATCTTT. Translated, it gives CALGEPSRPYSWYTDKLIF.

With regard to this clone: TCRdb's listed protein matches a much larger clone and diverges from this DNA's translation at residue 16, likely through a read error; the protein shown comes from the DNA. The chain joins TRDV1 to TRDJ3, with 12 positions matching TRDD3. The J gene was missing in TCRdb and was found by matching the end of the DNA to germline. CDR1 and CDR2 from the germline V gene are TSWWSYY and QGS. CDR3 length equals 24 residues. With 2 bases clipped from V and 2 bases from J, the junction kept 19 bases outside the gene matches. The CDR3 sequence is CALGERPYLPTGGYFTWDTRQMFF. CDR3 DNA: TGTGCTCTTGGGGAAAGGCCCTACCTTCCAACTGGGGGATACTTCACCTGGGACACCCGACAGATGTTTTTC.

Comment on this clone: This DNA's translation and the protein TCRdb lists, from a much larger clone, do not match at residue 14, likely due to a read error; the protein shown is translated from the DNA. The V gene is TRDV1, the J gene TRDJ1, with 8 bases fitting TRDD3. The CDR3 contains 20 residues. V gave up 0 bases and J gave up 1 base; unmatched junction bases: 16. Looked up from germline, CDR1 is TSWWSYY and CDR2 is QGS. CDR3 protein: CALGELCESPGGPSTDKLIF. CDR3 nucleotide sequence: TGTGCTCTTGGGGAACTCTGCGAGTCCCCTGGGGGACCGTCCACCGATAAACTCATCTTT.

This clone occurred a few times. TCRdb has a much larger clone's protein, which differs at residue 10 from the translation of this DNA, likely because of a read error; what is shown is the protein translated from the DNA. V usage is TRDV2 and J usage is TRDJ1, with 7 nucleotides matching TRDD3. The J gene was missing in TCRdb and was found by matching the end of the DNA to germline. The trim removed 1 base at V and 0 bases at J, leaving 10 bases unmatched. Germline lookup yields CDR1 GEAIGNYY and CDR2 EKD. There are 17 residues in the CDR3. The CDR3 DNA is TGTGCCTGTGACACTCTGGGGGGACGGGCGTACACCGATAAACTCATCTTT. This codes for CACDTLGGRAYTDKLIF.

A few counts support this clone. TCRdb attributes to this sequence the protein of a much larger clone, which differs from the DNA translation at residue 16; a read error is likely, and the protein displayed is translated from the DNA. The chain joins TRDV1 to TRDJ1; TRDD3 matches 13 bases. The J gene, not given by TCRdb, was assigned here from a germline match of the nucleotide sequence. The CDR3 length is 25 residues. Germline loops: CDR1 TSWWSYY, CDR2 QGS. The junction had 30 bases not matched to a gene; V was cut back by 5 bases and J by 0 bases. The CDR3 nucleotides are TGTGCTCTTGGGAGCCTTCCGCGAGGCCTTACTGGGGGATACGCGTCTCCCCCGTACACCGATAAACTCATCTTT. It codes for CALGSLPRGLTGGYASPPYTDKLIF.

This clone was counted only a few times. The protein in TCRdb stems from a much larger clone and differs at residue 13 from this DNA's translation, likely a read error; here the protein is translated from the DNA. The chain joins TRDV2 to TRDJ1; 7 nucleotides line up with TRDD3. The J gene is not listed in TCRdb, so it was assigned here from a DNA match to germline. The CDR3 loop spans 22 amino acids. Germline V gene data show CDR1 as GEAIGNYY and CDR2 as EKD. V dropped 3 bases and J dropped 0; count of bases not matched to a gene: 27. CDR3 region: CACDPPLKISTGEYGDTDKLIF. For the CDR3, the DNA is TGTGCCTGTGACCCCCCCCTAAAAATCTCAACTGGGGAATACGGGGACACCGATAAACTCATCTTT.

The CDR3 nucleotides read TGTGCCTGTGACACCGTGGGGATATATCCATACACCGATAAACTCATCTTT. Its translation: CACDTVGIYPYTDKLIF. V is TRDV2 and J is TRDJ1; 7 bases agree with TRDD3. TCRdb offers no J gene call, so here the DNA was matched to germline to obtain one. This CDR3 is built from 17 residues. Losses at the gene ends were 0 bases for V and 0 bases for J; bases not matched to a gene: 9. Germline V gives CDR1 GEAIGNYY, CDR2 EKD.

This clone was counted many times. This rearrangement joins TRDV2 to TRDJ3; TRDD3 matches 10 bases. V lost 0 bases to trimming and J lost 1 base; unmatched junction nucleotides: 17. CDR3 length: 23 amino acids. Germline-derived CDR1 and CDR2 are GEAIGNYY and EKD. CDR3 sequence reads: CACDTVSGLGDSDTSWDTRQMFF. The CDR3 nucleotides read TGTGCCTGTGACACCGTGTCGGGGCTGGGGGATAGTGATACGTCCTGGGACACCCGACAGATGTTTTTC.

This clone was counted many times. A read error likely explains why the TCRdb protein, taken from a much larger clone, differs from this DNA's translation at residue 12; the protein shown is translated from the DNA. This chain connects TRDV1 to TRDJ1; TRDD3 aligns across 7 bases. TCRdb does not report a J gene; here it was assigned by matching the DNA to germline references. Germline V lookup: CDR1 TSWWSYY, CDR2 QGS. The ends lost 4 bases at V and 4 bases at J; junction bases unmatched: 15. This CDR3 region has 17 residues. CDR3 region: CALGGIGGDLYIDKLIF. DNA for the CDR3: TGTGCTCTTGGGGGAATAGGGGGGGATCTGTACATCGATAAACTCATCTTT.